The 26 T cell receptor beta chains below all came from one sample that was sequenced in a study of cytomegalovirus exposure and HLA in healthy donors. Generated by immunoSEQ multiplex PCR, the TCRdb table keeps only in-frame clones and is missing some. The sample yields 180,000 or so clones, 86% seen once. The specimen was PBMCs. The receptors were sampled from a young man in good health and CMV-seropositive.

The genes are TRBV29-1 and TRBJ2-7, with D uncertain. Germline CDR1 SQVTM, CDR2 ANQGSEA. The CDR3 has 11 residues. Between the trimmed V and J ends, which lost 4 bases and 6 bases, there was a span of 10 bases. The CDR3 sequence: CSVGAGSEQYF. The CDR3 region has the DNA TGCAGCGTTGGGGCAGGAAGCGAGCAGTACTTC.

The CDR3 nucleotides read TGTGCCAGCAGTCCCCGCCGGGCAGCCCCTAACTATGGCTACACCTTC. Translating gives CASSPRRAAPNYGYTF. The V call is TRBV27, the J call TRBJ1-2, with D unresolved. The germline V gene has CDR1 MNHEY and CDR2 SMNVEV (reference sequence). V was pared by 5 bases and J by 0 bases, with 16 bases between. The CDR3 runs to 16 residues.

The chain has TRBV27 and TRBJ2-1, with D possibly being TRBD2 (5 bases). CDR3 size: 13 residues. V lost 10 bases and J 2 bases, leaving 12 bases between the germline ends. CDR1 and CDR2 from the germline V gene are MNHEY and SMNVEV (reference sequence). The chain's CDR3 is CATRSGTYNEQFF. CDR3 bases: TGTGCCACCCGAAGCGGTACCTACAATGAGCAGTTCTTC.

The chain combines TRBV5-4 with TRBJ2-3; TRBD2 matches 7 bases. The germline gives CDR1 SGHNT, CDR2 YYREEE (reference sequence). V shed 0 bases and J 6 bases; nucleotides not matched to a gene: 1. The CDR3 has 13 residues. In DNA form, the CDR3 reads TGTGCCAGCAGCTTGGCGGGGGGTGATACGCAGTATTTT. As protein: CASSLAGGDTQYF.

The chain uses TRBV28 and TRBJ2-7; unclear D gene. The germline CDR1 and CDR2 sequences are MDHEN and SYDVKM. The CDR3 loop spans 14 amino acids. V dropped 5 bases and J dropped 5 bases, with 16 bases sitting between them. CDR3 protein: CASSPLGQADEQYF. DNA of the CDR3: TGTGCCAGCAGTCCTTTGGGCCAAGCTGACGAGCAGTACTTC.

About this clone itself: Mismatch with germline at one junction end may stem from a read error. The chain combines TRBV23-1 with TRBJ2-7; D is unclear. TRBV23-1 is assigned to the ORF class and has an uncertain function. The CDR3 has 10 residues. Here the CDR3 DNA reads TGCGCCAGCAACCAAGATACCCCGAACTTC. Protein sequence: CASNQDTPNF.

The chain has TRBV5-6 and TRBJ2-3, with TRBD1 as a possible D gene (5 bases). The CDR3 runs to 14 residues. Germline CDR1 reads SGHDT; CDR2 reads YYEEEE. V was shortened by 1 base and J by 3 bases, with 9 bases between the two germline ends. The chain's CDR3 is CASSLRGGTDTQYF. CDR3 in DNA: TGTGCCAGCAGCTTGAGGGGTGGGACAGATACGCAGTATTTT. The whole variable domain, filled in from reference TRBV5-6 and TRBJ2-3, reads DAGVTQSPTHLIKTRGQQVTLRCSPKSGHDTVSWYQQALGQGPQFIFQYYEEEERQRGNFPDRFSGHQFPNYSSELNVNALLLGDSALYLCASSLRGGTDTQYFGPGTRLTVL.

The rearrangement uses TRBV30 and TRBJ2-7; either TRBD1 or TRBD2 may fit D (5 bases each). Germline V gives CDR1 GTSNPN, CDR2 SVGIG (reference sequence). This CDR3 has 14 amino acids. The V gene lost 4 bases and the J gene lost 6 bases, with 19 bases spanning the gap. In DNA, the CDR3 is TGTGCCTGGAAAGAAAGAGGGACCCGATCCGAGCAGTACTTC. Translated, it gives CAWKERGTRSEQYF. Filled out from reference TRBV30 and TRBJ2-7, the complete variable domain reads SQTIHQWPATLVQPVGSPLSLECTVEGTSNPNLYWYRQAAGRGLQLLFYSVGIGQISSEVPQNLSASRPQDRQFILSSKKLLLSDSGFYLCAWKERGTRSEQYFGPGTRLTVT.

This rearrangement joins TRBV7-6 to TRBJ2-5, with TRBD1 matching over 8 bases. V shed 3 bases, J shed 5 bases, and the junction held 11 bases outside the gene matches. Germline V CDR1 and CDR2: SGHVS, FNYEAQ. This CDR3 is 16 amino acids long. In DNA form, the CDR3 reads TGTGCCAGCAGCTTGGGGACAGGCCATTTGACGGAGACCCAGTACTTC. Amino acids: CASSLGTGHLTETQYF.

The chain combines TRBV7-8 with TRBJ1-2; TRBD1 is a possible D gene (5 bases). Per the germline V gene, CDR1 is SGHVS and CDR2 is FQNEAQ. The V and J ends lost 5 bases and 2 bases respectively, with 21 bases between them. The CDR3 is made up of 17 amino acids. The CDR3 here is CASSPPLREGLNYGYTF. CDR3 nucleotides: TGTGCCAGCAGCCCCCCCCTTCGGGAGGGGTTGAACTATGGCTACACCTTC.

V and J are TRBV27 and TRBJ1-5; 8 bases are a match to TRBD1. The germline V gene has CDR1 MNHEY and CDR2 SMNVEV (reference sequence). This CDR3 comprises 13 residues. With 8 bases clipped from V and 5 bases from J, the junction kept 5 bases outside the gene matches. The CDR3, as DNA: TGTGCCAGCCGGGGACAGGCTTATCAGCCCCAGCATTTT. Its protein is CASRGQAYQPQHF.

The chain's CDR3 is CASSSTGGLRDTEAFF. Written as DNA, the CDR3 is TGTGCCAGCAGCTCTACGGGAGGCCTTAGGGACACTGAAGCTTTCTTT. J is TRBJ1-1 and V is TRBV7-3; D not resolved. The CDR3 consists of 16 residues. The ends were cut back, 4 bases at V and 3 bases at J, with 18 bases in the middle. Germline V lookup: CDR1 SGHTA, CDR2 FQGTGA.

This clone was counted once. V usage is TRBV28 and J usage is TRBJ2-3; perhaps TRBD1 as D (5 bases). Germline V gene lookup returns CDR1 MDHEN and CDR2 SYDVKM. The CDR3 runs to 15 residues. V was pared by 3 bases and J by 2 bases, with 12 bases between. The chain's CDR3 is CASSFWGGDTDTQYF. The CDR3 DNA reads TGTGCCAGCAGTTTTTGGGGCGGAGACACAGATACGCAGTATTTT.

The V and J genes are TRBV9 and TRBJ1-2; D remains unclear. With 4 bases removed from V and 9 bases from J, the gap between germline ends came to 19 bases. From germline, CDR1 is SGDLS and CDR2 YYNGEE. The CDR3 is 14 residues long. The CDR3 DNA follows: TGTGCCAGCAGCCCGGCTACGGGTGGGAATCGCTACACCTTC. Translating it yields CASSPATGGNRYTF.

The rearrangement links TRBV7-3 to TRBJ2-1; unclear D gene. Germline V gene data show CDR1 as SGHTA and CDR2 as FQGTGA. Trimming took off 4 bases at V and 6 bases at J, with 7 bases between the two ends. The CDR3 is 12 amino acids. The CDR3 nucleotides read TGTGCCAGCAGCTCCAGCACCAATGAGCAGTTCTTC. Protein product: CASSSSTNEQFF.

The genes are TRBV7-9 and TRBJ1-5; 9 bases map to TRBD1. Germline V gene sequence: CDR1 SEHNR, CDR2 FQNEAQ (reference sequence). This CDR3 spans 17 amino acids. Trimming cost V 3 bases and J 6 bases; bases outside gene matches: 12. The CDR3 sequence is CASSLEGTGRLTQPQHF. The CDR3 DNA is TGTGCCAGCAGCTTGGAGGGGACAGGGAGGTTGACTCAGCCCCAGCATTTT.

The CDR3 spells CASSLLRQEETQYF. CDR3 coding DNA: TGTGCCAGCAGCTTACTTAGACAGGAAGAGACCCAGTACTTC. The rearrangement links TRBV7-2 to TRBJ2-5, with D maybe TRBD1 (6 bases). V lost 2 bases and J 3 bases, leaving 10 bases between the germline ends. The germline CDR1 and CDR2 sequences are SGHTA and FQGNSA. This CDR3 spans 14 amino acids.

This clone was observed a few times. The chain recombines TRBV7-2 with TRBJ1-2; 7 bases agree with TRBD1. Trimming cost V 6 bases and J 2 bases; bases outside gene matches: 9. The CDR3 has 15 amino acids. Looked up from germline, CDR1 is SGHTA and CDR2 is FQGNSA. CDR3 sequence (DNA): TGTGCCAGCAGGCAACAGGGGAACAAAAACTATGGCTACACCTTC. It specifies CASRQQGNKNYGYTF.

The chain is built from TRBV7-6 and TRBJ2-1; 10 bases align to TRBD2. The CDR3 has 15 amino acids. V gave up 5 bases and J gave up 9 bases; unmatched junction bases: 10. CDR1 is SGHVS and CDR2 is FNYEAQ in the germline V gene. The CDR3 nucleotides read TGTGCCAGCAGCCCGGCTAGCGGGGGACATCCTGAGCAGTTCTTC. Translating gives CASSPASGGHPEQFF.

The chain recombines TRBV27 with TRBJ2-1, with unresolved D. The CDR3 extends over 11 amino acids. Germline V gene lookup returns CDR1 MNHEY and CDR2 SMNVEV (reference sequence). V dropped 6 bases and J dropped 4 bases, with 4 bases sitting between them. CDR3 sequence reads: CASSVYNEQFF. The DNA of the CDR3 is TGTGCCAGCAGCGTATACAATGAGCAGTTCTTC.

The V gene is TRBV6-5, the J gene TRBJ1-2; D call uncertain. The CDR3 is 16 amino acids. The V gene lost 3 bases and the J gene lost 6 bases, with 20 bases spanning the gap. Germline V gene data show CDR1 as MNHEY and CDR2 as SVGAGI. The CDR3 region has the DNA TGTGCCAGCAGTTATTCCGCAGGTGCGATCTATGATGGCTACACCTTC. It is translated as CASSYSAGAIYDGYTF.

This clone was recorded once. The chain combines TRBV5-4 with TRBJ1-1; D unresolved. The V gene lost 0 bases and the J gene lost 0 bases, with 6 bases spanning the gap. The CDR3 covers 14 residues. The germline gives CDR1 SGHNT, CDR2 YYREEE (reference sequence). DNA of the CDR3: TGTGCCAGCAGCTTGGAGCGCATGAACACTGAAGCTTTCTTT. It yields the protein CASSLERMNTEAFF.

This clone was observed a single time. The genes are TRBV5-6 and TRBJ1-2; D gene ambiguous. V was pared by 4 bases and J by 8 bases, with 21 bases between. This CDR3 has 15 residues. Germline V CDR1 and CDR2: SGHDT, YYEEEE. The CDR3 loop reads CASSRPVGVGGGYTF. Written as DNA, the CDR3 is TGTGCCAGCAGCCGCCCGGTGGGAGTAGGCGGGGGCTACACCTTC.

The chain has TRBV9 and TRBJ1-6, with D tentatively TRBD1 (5 bases). The CDR3 runs 15 residues. The V end lost 0 bases, the J end lost 10 bases, and 14 bases lay between the germline ends. The germline V gene has CDR1 SGDLS and CDR2 YYNGEE. For the CDR3, the DNA is TGTGCCAGCAGCGTAGTGTCGGTCAGGGACTCACCCCTCCACTTT. It yields the protein CASSVVSVRDSPLHF.

This clone occurred a few times. V is TRBV4-3 and J is TRBJ2-7; tentative D call: TRBD1 (5 bases). Germline CDR1 is LGHNA and CDR2 is YSLEER. The CDR3 extends over 14 amino acids. V gave up 0 bases and J gave up 4 bases, with 10 bases separating them. CDR3 DNA: TGCGCCAGCAGCCAAGATCAGGGAATGTACGAGCAGTACTTC. This sequence encodes CASSQDQGMYEQYF.

V usage is TRBV19 and J usage is TRBJ2-7, with 8 bases matching TRBD2. In germline, CDR1 is LNHDA, CDR2 SQIVND (reference sequence). V shed 4 bases and J 6 bases; nucleotides not matched to a gene: 2. The CDR3 runs to 12 residues. The CDR3 spells CASSTGGLEQYF. The CDR3, as DNA: TGTGCCAGTAGTACGGGGGGGCTCGAGCAGTACTTC.